This TCR beta chain came from a study of T cell changes during pregnancy in multiple sclerosis. Repertoires were generated with immunoSEQ multiplex PCR, while TCRdb's copy carries only in-frame clones and drops some. In the table there are approximately 97,000 clones, 90% of which are singletons. Deletions cut 4 bases from V and 0 bases from J, with 12 bases between. Germline CDR1 reads SGHVS; CDR2 reads FQNEAQ. The CDR3 extends over 16 amino acids. The receptor was derived from a female donor in good health, enrolled as a control in a pregnancy study. The chain carries TRBV7-8 and TRBJ1-4; unclear D gene. This specimen was peripheral blood, taken in the second trimester of pregnancy. CDR3 amino acids: CASSSRGGATNEKLFF. CDR3 nucleotide sequence: TGTGCCAGCAGCTCTCGTGGCGGGGCAACTAATGAAAAACTGTTTTTT.